Sequencing of this T cell receptor (beta chain) was carried out in a study of blood T cell repertoires in COVID-19. Original methodology: How many nucleated cells were present was estimated from reference gene primer amplification. The assay was immunoSEQ multiplex PCR, and TCRdb's table has in-frame clones only and misses some. V and J calls and clone size are copied from that table; D and trimming were computed from the DNA. The table records about 100,000 clones, over 75% of them present only once. V lost 4 bases and J lost 2; bases outside the gene matches: 4. Germline loops: CDR1 SGHRS, CDR2 YFSETQ. The CDR3 runs to 15 residues.

Material for sequencing was peripheral blood. The rearrangement joins TRBV5-1 to TRBJ2-3; TRBD1 aligns across 10 bases. The clonotype was recovered from a human donor in a cohort sampled during active COVID-19. Here the CDR3 reads CASSQDRGDTDTQYF. In DNA form, the CDR3 reads TGCGCCAGCAGCCAGGACAGGGGGGACACAGATACGCAGTATTTT.